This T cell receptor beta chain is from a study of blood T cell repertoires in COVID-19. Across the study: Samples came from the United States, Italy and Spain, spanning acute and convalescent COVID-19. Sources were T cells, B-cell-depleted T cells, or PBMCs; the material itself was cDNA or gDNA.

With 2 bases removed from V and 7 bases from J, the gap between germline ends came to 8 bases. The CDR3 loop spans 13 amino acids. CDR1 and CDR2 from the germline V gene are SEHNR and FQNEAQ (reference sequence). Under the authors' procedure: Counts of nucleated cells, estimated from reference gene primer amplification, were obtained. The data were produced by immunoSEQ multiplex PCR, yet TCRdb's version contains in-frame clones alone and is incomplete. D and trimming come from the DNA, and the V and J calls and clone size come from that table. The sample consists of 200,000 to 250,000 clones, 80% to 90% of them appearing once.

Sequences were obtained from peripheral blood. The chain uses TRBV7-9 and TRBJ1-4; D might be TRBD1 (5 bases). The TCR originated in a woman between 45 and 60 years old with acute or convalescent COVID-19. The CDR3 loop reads CASSLIQGEKLFF. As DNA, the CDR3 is TGTGCCAGCAGCTTAATTCAGGGTGAAAAACTGTTTTTT.